Presented here are 26 T cell receptor beta chains from one specimen sequenced in a study of identical twins. TCRdb re-analysed the 5' RACE reads in MiXCR, keeping a single row per CDR3 protein. The data contain 1.5 million to 2 million distinct CDR3 sequences, 25% to 35% of them singletons. The source material was cord blood. The receptors were gathered from a newborn girl in good health.

A few counts support this clonotype. The chain couples TRBV29-1 to TRBJ1-4; 7 nucleotides match TRBD1. The V segment lost 7 bases and the J segment 7 bases; nucleotides outside the gene matches: 9. Germline CDR1 and CDR2: SQVTM and ANQGSEA. This CDR3 region has 13 residues. The CDR3 sequence is CSGRQGGSEKLFF. The CDR3 DNA follows: TGCAGCGGGAGACAGGGAGGGAGTGAAAAACTGTTTTTT. Combining the CDR3 with reference TRBV29-1 and TRBJ1-4 gives the whole variable domain SAVISQKPSRDICQRGTSLTIQCQVDSQVTMMFWYRQQPGQSLTLIATANQGSEATYESGFVIDKFPISRPNLTFSTLTVSNMSPEDSSIYLCSGRQGGSEKLFFGSGTQLSVL.

V usage is TRBV30 and J usage is TRBJ2-7; D assignment may be TRBD1 or TRBD2 (6 bases each). The J call may be faulty, since TRBJ2-5 better matches the DNA end. The CDR3 sequence is 13 residues long. The V gene's germline CDR1 is GTSNPN and CDR2 SVGIG (reference sequence). The DNA of the CDR3 is TGTGCCTGGAGTGTACAAGGGGGGAAGACCCAGTACTTC. Its translation is CAWSVQGGKTQYF.

This clonotype has a handful of counts. The chain uses TRBV10-3 and TRBJ1-5; D is possibly TRBD1 (5 bases). CDR1 is ENHRY and CDR2 is SYGVKD in the germline V gene. CDR3 length: 13 amino acids. Deletions cut 6 bases from V and 4 bases from J, with 10 bases between. The CDR3 loop is CAIRPGLNQPQHF. The CDR3 bases are TGTGCCATCAGGCCAGGGTTGAATCAGCCCCAGCATTTT.

This clonotype was detected only a few times. This sequence joins TRBV13 and TRBJ2-5; 9 nucleotides match TRBD2. Germline V gene sequence: CDR1 PRHDT, CDR2 FYEKMQ (reference sequence). This CDR3 contains 16 residues. The V gene end was trimmed by 0 bases and the J gene end by 1 base; junction bases not matched to a gene: 3. CDR3 loop: CASSLGLTSGQETQYF. The CDR3 bases are TGTGCCAGCAGCTTAGGCCTGACTAGCGGCCAAGAGACCCAGTACTTC.

This clonotype has just a few counts. V usage is TRBV10-3 and J usage is TRBJ2-5; D assignment may be TRBD1 or TRBD2 (5 bases each). Germline V gene lookup returns CDR1 ENHRY and CDR2 SYGVKD. This CDR3 has 12 residues. V was cut by 6 bases and J by 4 bases, with 9 bases left in between. The CDR3 is CAIRGDRETQYF. DNA of the CDR3: TGTGCCATCAGAGGGGACCGAGAGACCCAGTACTTC.

This clonotype came up a few times. This rearrangement joins TRBV2 to TRBJ2-1, with TRBD1 matching 10 bases. Losses at the gene ends were 8 bases for V and 3 bases for J; bases not matched to a gene: 4. This CDR3 contains 14 residues. The V gene's germline CDR1 is SNHLY and CDR2 FYNNEI. The CDR3 spells CASLDRGRYNEQFF. CDR3 DNA sequence: TGTGCCAGCCTCGACAGGGGGCGCTACAATGAGCAGTTCTTC.

The V call is TRBV28, the J call TRBJ2-1; D remains unclear. The V end was cut by 4 bases, the J end by 6 bases, with 10 bases between. The CDR3 sequence is 13 residues long. CDR1 is MDHEN, CDR2 SYDVKM, per germline. The CDR3 here is CASSSPALNEQFF. CDR3 DNA sequence: TGTGCCAGCAGTTCCCCAGCGCTCAATGAGCAGTTCTTC.

The chain has TRBV20-1 and TRBJ2-1; a weak D match, TRBD1 (6 bases). Trimming pared 6 bases from V and 0 bases from J, leaving 12 bases between. Germline V gives CDR1 DFQATT, CDR2 SNEGSKA (reference sequence). The length of the CDR3 is 14 residues. CDR3 DNA: TGCAGTGCCCTCCGGGACAACTCCTACAATGAGCAGTTCTTC. It specifies CSALRDNSYNEQFF.

This clonotype has at least ten counts. The CDR3 here is CASRIAPTDTQYF. The CDR3 region has the DNA TGCGCCAGCAGAATAGCGCCCACAGATACGCAGTATTTT. V gene TRBV5-1 combines with J gene TRBJ2-3; tentative D call: TRBD2 (5 bases). The CDR3 extends over 13 amino acids. Between the trimmed V and J ends, which lost 5 bases and 2 bases, there was a span of 9 bases. Germline V gene data show CDR1 as SGHRS and CDR2 as YFSETQ.

This clonotype was detected only once. The genes are TRBV5-1 and TRBJ2-7, with D perhaps matching TRBD2 (5 bases). Trimming cost V 5 bases and J 6 bases, with 12 bases left between them. The CDR3 totals 12 residues. Germline CDR1 is SGHRS and CDR2 is YFSETQ. The CDR3 reads CASSYRGVEQYF. CDR3 DNA sequence: TGCGCCAGCAGTTATCGGGGAGTCGAGCAGTACTTC.

The chain couples TRBV7-6 to TRBJ1-6; D unresolved. Germline V gives CDR1 SGHVS, CDR2 FNYEAQ. Trimming removed 5 bases at V and 7 bases at J, with 12 bases between. CDR3 length: 14 residues. The CDR3 reads CASSPRTENSPLHF. As DNA, the CDR3 is TGTGCCAGCAGCCCCCGGACGGAAAATTCACCCCTCCACTTT.

The chain links TRBV12-3 or TRBV12-4 to TRBJ1-3; tentative D call: TRBD1 (6 bases). This CDR3 has 14 amino acids. The V end lost 6 bases, the J end lost 4 bases, and 13 bases lay between the germline ends. CDR3 sequence reads: CASRLTGSGNTIYF. CDR3 nucleotides: TGTGCCAGCAGGCTAACAGGGTCCGGAAACACCATATATTTT.

V gene TRBV15 combines with J gene TRBJ2-3; the D gene is possibly TRBD2 (5 bases). Trimming left V 8 bases short and J 1 base short, with 10 bases between. The CDR3 covers 13 residues. Germline values: CDR1 LNHNV, CDR2 YYDKDF (reference sequence). The CDR3 loop is CATGRIGTDTQYF. CDR3 sequence (DNA): TGTGCCACCGGGAGAATTGGCACAGATACGCAGTATTTT. The whole variable domain, filled in from reference TRBV15 and TRBJ2-3, reads DAMVIQNPRYQVTQFGKPVTLSCSQTLNHNVMYWYQQKSSQAPKLLFHYYDKDFNNEADTPDNFQSRRPNTSFCFLDIRSPGLGDTAMYLCATGRIGTDTQYFGPGTRLTVL.

V is TRBV20-1 and J is TRBJ1-4; no reliable D call. Trimming stripped 0 bases from V and 2 bases from J, with 7 bases between. Germline V gives CDR1 DFQATT, CDR2 SNEGSKA (reference sequence). The CDR3 is 14 amino acids. The CDR3 is CSARDGLTNEKLFF. DNA of the CDR3: TGCAGTGCTAGAGATGGGTTGACTAATGAAAAACTGTTTTTT.

This CDR3 is CASSDRTSGTYNEQYF. CDR3 bases: TGTGCCAGCAGTGACAGGACTAGCGGTACCTACAATGAGCAGTACTTC. V and J are TRBV25-1 and TRBJ2-1; the match to TRBD2 covers 10 bases. TRBJ2-7 matches the DNA end more closely, so the J call is doubtful. This CDR3 has 16 amino acids. Germline assignment: CDR1 MGHDK and CDR2 SYGVNS.

The sample holds a few counts of this clonotype. The chain couples TRBV5-8 to TRBJ1-1; D is perhaps TRBD1 (6 bases). Per the germline V gene, CDR1 is SGHTS and CDR2 is YDEGEE. This CDR3 region has 13 residues. Between the trimmed V and J ends, which lost 6 bases and 1 base, there was a span of 10 bases. In nucleotides, the CDR3 is TGTGCCAGCAACCTGGGACAGAACACTGAAGCTTTCTTT. It translates to CASNLGQNTEAFF. Together with reference TRBV5-8 and TRBJ1-1, the CDR3 gives the full variable domain: EAGVTQSPTHLIKTRGQQATLRCSPISGHTSVYWYQQALGLGLQFLLWYDEGEERNRGNFPPRFSGRQFPNYSSELNVNALELEDSALYLCASNLGQNTEAFFGQGTRLTVV.

This clonotype has at least ten counts. The chain joins TRBV5-1 to TRBJ2-7, with D unclear. Trimming took 5 bases from V and 0 from J, leaving 12 bases between them. This CDR3 is 14 amino acids long. Germline-derived CDR1 and CDR2 are SGHRS and YFSETQ. The CDR3 is CASRELDSSYEQYF. The DNA of the CDR3 is TGCGCCAGCAGGGAACTGGATAGCTCCTACGAGCAGTACTTC.

The chain employs TRBV20-1 and TRBJ2-5; D may be TRBD2 (7 bases). The J call may be in error: the DNA end matches TRBJ2-7 better. Germline CDR1 DFQATT, CDR2 SNEGSKA (reference sequence). This CDR3 has 13 residues. The CDR3 DNA is TGCAGTGCTAAGGGGGGACTACCCTACGAGCAGTACTTC. This codes for CSAKGGLPYEQYF.

Note on this clonotype: The junction does not match germline at one end; this may be a read error. The V call is TRBV6-5, the J call TRBJ1-2, with D possibly TRBD1 on 6 matching bases. This CDR3 comprises 12 residues. CDR1 is MNHEY and CDR2 is SVGAGI in the germline V gene. The DNA for the CDR3 is TGTGCCAGCAGTCACTCGACAGGCGGCTACACCTTC. Its translation is CASSHSTGGYTF.

This clonotype was counted a few times. The rearrangement joins TRBV24-1 to TRBJ2-3, with 11 nucleotides matching TRBD2. The CDR3 runs to 16 residues. Looked up from germline, CDR1 is KGHDR and CDR2 is SFDVKD. V dropped 0 bases and J dropped 4; count of bases not matched to a gene: 2. The CDR3 DNA reads TGTGCCACCAGTGATTTGACTAGCGGGAGCCCAGATACGCAGTATTTT. It yields the protein CATSDLTSGSPDTQYF.

V gene TRBV20-1 combines with J gene TRBJ1-2; D gene unclear. The CDR3 contains 13 residues. With 2 bases removed from V and 11 bases from J, the gap between germline ends came to 18 bases. From germline, CDR1 is DFQATT and CDR2 SNEGSKA (reference sequence). The chain's CDR3 is CSARPKTFGRYTF. CDR3 coding DNA: TGCAGTGCTAGACCAAAGACGTTCGGGAGGTACACCTTC.

V is TRBV18 and J is TRBJ1-4; the D gene is possibly TRBD1 (6 bases). Trimming removed 3 bases at V and 8 bases at J, with 19 bases between. Germline V lookup: CDR1 KGHSH, CDR2 LQKENI. The CDR3 is made up of 16 amino acids. The CDR3: CASSPRVGRGSEKLFF. CDR3 coding DNA: TGTGCCAGCTCACCTCGCGTGGGCAGGGGATCGGAAAAACTGTTTTTT.

The sample holds a few counts of this clonotype. The chain couples TRBV6-1 to TRBJ2-1; no clear D gene. V lost 6 bases and J 10 bases, leaving 7 bases between the germline ends. The CDR3 contains 10 residues. The germline V gene encodes CDR1 MNHNS and CDR2 SASEGT. The CDR3 is CASSWVEQFF. The CDR3 DNA reads TGTGCCAGCAGCTGGGTAGAGCAGTTCTTC.

The table lists this clonotype with many counts. This sequence joins TRBV7-9 and TRBJ2-3; 10 nucleotides align to TRBD2. This CDR3 is 15 amino acids long. Germline CDR1 and CDR2: SEHNR and FQNEAQ (reference sequence). Losses at the gene ends were 2 bases for V and 4 bases for J; bases not matched to a gene: 3. The CDR3 sequence is CASSLLAGVPDTQYF. For the CDR3, the DNA is TGTGCCAGCAGCTTACTAGCGGGGGTTCCAGATACGCAGTATTTT.

This clonotype was detected a few times. The chain combines TRBV20-1 with TRBJ2-1, with a tentative D call TRBD1 (5 bases). Germline-derived CDR1 and CDR2 are DFQATT and SNEGSKA (reference sequence). The CDR3 spans 15 residues. The V gene lost 0 bases and the J gene lost 5 bases, with 14 bases spanning the gap. The CDR3 DNA sequence: TGCAGTGCTAGAGACCAACGGACACAAAACAATGAGCAGTTCTTC. This codes for CSARDQRTQNNEQFF.

A note on this clonotype: One junction end does not reproduce the germline sequence, and a read error may be involved. The rearrangement uses TRBV4-1 and TRBJ2-3; no firm D call. The germline gives CDR1 MGHRA, CDR2 YSYEKL. The CDR3 extends over 14 amino acids. This CDR3 is CASGQDHGADTQYF. The CDR3 coding sequence is TGCGCCAGCGGCCAAGATCACGGAGCAGATACGCAGTATTTT.